Each of the 12 T cell receptor beta chains below was sequenced from the same sample in a study of blood T cell repertoires in COVID-19 (TCRdb year 2020). Library prep was done by the immunoSEQ multiplex PCR assay. Drawn from immuneACCESS, this table holds only the in-frame rearrangements with V and J called that TCRdb kept. Clones are partly lost; checked studies trace under half to an unresolved V gene and leave the rest unexplained. The sample yields 150,000 to 200,000 clones; over 80% were counted once. Together, the top ten hold around 6.1% of the sample. Sequencing was carried out using peripheral blood. The receptors originated from a woman between 35 and 50 years old with acute or convalescent COVID-19.

The V gene is TRBV18, the J gene TRBJ2-1; D may be TRBD2 (7 bases). Per the germline V gene, CDR1 is KGHSH and CDR2 is LQKENI. This CDR3 has 16 residues. V shed 0 bases and J shed 7 bases, with 16 bases lying between them. CDR3 in amino acids: CASSPPSGGPGNEQFF. The DNA of the CDR3 is TGTGCCAGCTCACCACCGTCCGGGGGGCCGGGGAATGAGCAGTTCTTC.

V is TRBV5-5 and J is TRBJ2-7; D not certain. CDR1 and CDR2 (germline): SGHKS, YYEKEE (reference sequence). Between the trimmed V and J ends, which lost 3 bases and 0 bases, there was a span of 4 bases. This CDR3 region has 12 residues. As DNA, the CDR3 is TGTGCCAGCAGCTCACTCTCCTACGAGCAGTACTTC. This codes for CASSSLSYEQYF.

The chain employs TRBV28 and TRBJ1-2; 7 positions agree with TRBD1. V lost 6 bases, J lost 0 bases, and 4 bases stayed unmatched. The CDR3 totals 14 residues. Per germline, CDR1 MDHEN and CDR2 SYDVKM. The CDR3 nucleotides are TGTGCCAGCAGAAGACAGGGTTCTAACTATGGCTACACCTTC. Protein: CASRRQGSNYGYTF.

V and J are TRBV5-4 and TRBJ2-1; 8 bases are a match to TRBD2. Germline V CDR1 and CDR2: SGHNT, YYREEE (reference sequence). V shed 0 bases, J shed 0 bases, and the junction held 5 bases outside the gene matches. The CDR3 runs to 17 residues. CDR3 sequence (DNA): TGTGCCAGCAGCTTGGCCGCAAGCGGGAGCTCCTACAATGAGCAGTTCTTC. Protein: CASSLAASGSSYNEQFF.

V usage is TRBV24-1 and J usage is TRBJ2-5; D unresolved. Germline V gives CDR1 KGHDR, CDR2 SFDVKD. This CDR3 has 12 amino acids. With 4 bases removed from V and 7 bases from J, the gap between germline ends came to 9 bases. The CDR3 DNA reads TGTGCCACCAGTGACCTAGGTCCGACCCAGTACTTC. Amino acids: CATSDLGPTQYF.

This chain uses TRBV10-3 with TRBJ2-1; the D is unclear. V lost 3 bases to trimming and J lost 8 bases, with 8 bases between them. Germline-derived CDR1 and CDR2 are ENHRY and SYGVKD. This CDR3 region has 12 residues. The chain's CDR3 is CAISDQSDEQFF. CDR3 nucleotide sequence: TGTGCCATCAGTGATCAGTCAGATGAGCAGTTCTTC.

The gene calls are TRBV29-1 and TRBJ2-1, with 8 positions matching TRBD1. The CDR3 is 13 residues long. J was trimmed by 5 bases and V by 3 bases; bases with no gene match: 3. The germline V gene has CDR1 SQVTM and CDR2 ANQGSEA. The CDR3 DNA reads as TGCAGCGTTGAGAGGGACAGGAACAATGAGCAGTTCTTC. Translating gives CSVERDRNNEQFF.

V gene TRBV6-5 combines with J gene TRBJ1-5, with D unclear. Trimming pared 0 bases from V and 5 bases from J, leaving 5 bases between. CDR3 length equals 13 residues. Germline loops: CDR1 MNHEY, CDR2 SVGAGI. The CDR3 loop reads CASSYSADQPQHF. CDR3 DNA: TGTGCCAGCAGTTACTCGGCCGATCAGCCCCAGCATTTT.

The rearrangement uses TRBV5-6 and TRBJ1-4; the D is unclear. Trimming left V 9 bases short and J 4 bases short, with 10 bases between. The CDR3 length is 12 residues. Germline V gene sequence: CDR1 SGHDT, CDR2 YYEEEE. The CDR3 loop is CATPGGNEKLFF. DNA for the CDR3: TGTGCCACTCCCGGCGGTAATGAAAAACTGTTTTTT.

The V call is TRBV7-2, the J call TRBJ2-3; D may be TRBD2 (6 bases). Deletions cut 2 bases from V and 2 bases from J, with 11 bases between. Germline assignment: CDR1 SGHTA and CDR2 FQGNSA. CDR3 length equals 15 residues. The CDR3 nucleotides read TGTGCCAGCAGCTTATTCCGGGGGAACACAGATACGCAGTATTTT. It translates to CASSLFRGNTDTQYF.

This clone was counted a single time. CDR3: CASSPSTGTSGNTIYF. CDR3 bases: TGTGCCAGCTCACCATCGACAGGAACCTCTGGAAACACCATATATTTT. The rearrangement joins TRBV18 to TRBJ1-3; a possible D gene is TRBD1 (6 bases). The length of the CDR3 is 16 residues. The ends were cut back, 2 bases at V and 0 bases at J, with 11 bases in the middle. CDR1 KGHSH and CDR2 LQKENI come from the germline V gene.

This clone was detected only a few times. The chain is built from TRBV30 and TRBJ1-4; D unclear. The CDR3 runs to 11 residues. In germline, CDR1 is GTSNPN, CDR2 SVGIG (reference sequence). The germline V and J ends were trimmed by 5 bases and 5 bases, with 6 bases remaining between them. The CDR3 bases are TGTGCCTGGGCGCGAAATGAAAAACTGTTTTTT. Protein product: CAWARNEKLFF.